The entry below gives a single T cell receptor beta chain sequence along with its context. The data were produced by immunoSEQ multiplex PCR, yet TCRdb's version contains in-frame clones alone and is incomplete. The table has fewer than 70,000 clones, roughly 92% seen once. CDR1 and CDR2 (germline): SEHNR, FQNEAQ (reference sequence). The ends were cut back, 0 bases at V and 9 bases at J, with 15 bases in the middle. The CDR3 has 15 amino acids. This sample stems from a study of T cell changes during pregnancy in multiple sclerosis. The sequences come from CD8+ T cells from peripheral blood mononuclear cells, collected in the third trimester of pregnancy. This clonotype was obtained from a female donor in good health, enrolled as a control in a pregnancy study. V usage is TRBV7-9 and J usage is TRBJ2-1; perhaps TRBD2 as D (5 bases). The CDR3 DNA reads TGTGCCAGCAGCTTAGCGTCGGGATTAGAGAGTGAGCAGTTCTTC. This codes for CASSLASGLESEQFF.